This T cell receptor beta chain was documented in a study of vaccination and CD4 T cells after COVID-19. Across the study: Nasal swab PCR detected SARS-CoV-2 in convalescent patients, who comprised eight to ten mild cases and one severe case. The convalescents included six males and four females, and among them two were Hispanic while seven were Caucasian. Each of a few convalescent patients provided samples at day 14 and again at days 161 to 241 post-vaccination. Study-level results: Convalescent patients saw a median around 83% of their reactive clones show up only after vaccination.

In TCRdb, the PCR reads were re-called with MiXCR into one record per CDR3 protein. This table has 30,000 to 40,000 distinct CDR3 sequences, under 45% appearing once. Germline trimming cut 9 bases from V and 2 bases from J; bases unmatched to any gene: 8. CDR3 length: 15 residues. Germline CDR1 and CDR2: LNHDA and SQIVND (reference sequence). A note on this clonotype: Its antigen is unknown.

Time point of the sample: late sampling 161 to 241 days after vaccination in a few convalescent patients. The chain uses TRBV19 and TRBJ2-5; 11 nucleotides align to TRBD2. The TCR comes from a human donor who had recovered from COVID-19. Sample: CD4+ T cells from blood, taken about 7 months after SARS-CoV-2 vaccination. The DNA of the CDR3 is TGTGCCAGCAGACAGGGACTAGCGGAACAAGAGACCCAGTACTTC. Translated, it gives CASRQGLAEQETQYF.